The 22 T cell receptor beta chains presented below share a single source sample, sequenced in a study of TIL therapy for anti-PD-1-resistant metastatic lung cancer (dated by TCRdb to about 2021). TCR beta CDR3 regions were amplified from genomic DNA by bias-controlled multiplex PCR with the immunoSEQ v3 hsTCRB kit. Imported from immuneACCESS, the table was reduced by TCRdb to in-frame sequences with V and J called. These copies leave out some clones; in studies compared against another copy, an unresolved V gene accounts for under half, and the cause of the remainder is not known. The sample contains about 50,000 clones, approximately 70% of them found a single time. The top ten constitute about 6% of the sample. Taken with the paper, the label for time point translates to: pre-treatment sample, taken before nivolumab and TIL therapy. The baseline tumor samples were excised metastases, mostly pleural nodules or supraclavicular lymph nodes, taken from the same resection that was used to grow TIL.

Sample: tumor tissue, taken at baseline. The receptors come from a person aged 25-85 years with non-small cell lung cancer.

A few counts support this clone. V usage is TRBV30 and J usage is TRBJ2-7; possibly TRBD2 for D (6 bases). The ends were cut back, 4 bases at V and 4 bases at J, with 26 bases in the middle. This CDR3 contains 17 residues. Germline-derived CDR1 and CDR2 are GTSNPN and SVGIG (reference sequence). The DNA of the CDR3 is TGTGCCTGGAACCCCTTCCAAGACGGGAGAGGCCCTTACGAGCAGTACTTC. Translation gives CAWNPFQDGRGPYEQYF. The variable domain in full, completed from reference TRBV30 and TRBJ2-7, reads SQTIHQWPATLVQPVGSPLSLECTVEGTSNPNLYWYRQAAGRGLQLLFYSVGIGQISSEVPQNLSASRPQDRQFILSSKKLLLSDSGFYLCAWNPFQDGRGPYEQYFGPGTRLTVT.

Of note for this clone: One end of the junction fails to match germline, which may point to a read error. The chain uses TRBV5-8 and TRBJ2-5, with TRBD1 as a possible D gene (6 bases). The CDR3 extends over 14 amino acids. CDR1 and CDR2 from the germline V gene are SGHTS and YDEGEE. Written as DNA, the CDR3 is TGTGCCAGTAGCTTGGGGACACACCAAGAGACCCAGTACTTC. Translated, it gives CASSLGTHQETQYF.

CDR3 nucleotide sequence: TGTGCCAGCAGCTTAAATGGGGGAGTCACTGAAGCTTTCTTT. Translated, it gives CASSLNGGVTEAFF. The chain uses TRBV13 and TRBJ1-1; D is possibly TRBD1 (5 bases). Trimming removed 2 bases from V and 4 bases from J, with 11 bases in between. CDR1 and CDR2 from the germline V gene are PRHDT and FYEKMQ (reference sequence). The length of the CDR3 is 14 residues.

The genes are TRBV28 and TRBJ1-4; D gene uncertain. The CDR3 has 17 amino acids. Looked up from germline, CDR1 is MDHEN and CDR2 is SYDVKM. Trimming removed 6 bases from V and 1 base from J, with 18 bases in between. Written as DNA, the CDR3 is TGTGCCAGCAGGGTAACCCTCCGAGCAGGAACTAATGAAAAACTGTTTTTT. Its translation: CASRVTLRAGTNEKLFF.

The chain recombines TRBV2 with TRBJ1-4; 7 bases map to TRBD1. V gave up 8 bases and J gave up 5 bases; unmatched junction bases: 8. The CDR3 is made up of 14 amino acids. Germline V lookup: CDR1 SNHLY, CDR2 FYNNEI. Written as DNA, the CDR3 is TGTGCCAGCCAGCCCTGGGACAGAAATGAAAAACTGTTTTTT. Protein sequence: CASQPWDRNEKLFF.

This chain connects TRBV7-2 to TRBJ2-7; no clear D. The germline CDR1 and CDR2 sequences are SGHTA and FQGNSA. This CDR3 has 12 residues. V lost 2 bases, J lost 1 base, and 3 bases lay in between. CDR3 protein: CASSLWSYEQYF. Here the CDR3 DNA reads TGTGCCAGCAGCTTATGGTCCTACGAGCAGTACTTC. The variable domain in full, completed from reference TRBV7-2 and TRBJ2-7, reads GAGVSQSPSNKVTEKGKDVELRCDPISGHTALYWYRQSLGQGLEFLIYFQGNSAPDKSGLPSDRFSAERTGGSVSTLTIQRTQQEDSAVYLCASSLWSYEQYFGPGTRLTVT.

This clone appeared a few times. J is TRBJ1-5 and V is TRBV2; 8 nucleotides agree with TRBD1. CDR3 length equals 14 residues. The germline CDR1 and CDR2 sequences are SNHLY and FYNNEI. V gave up 7 bases and J gave up 7 bases; unmatched junction bases: 9. CDR3 sequence reads: CASTSGQGRQPQHF. CDR3 in DNA: TGTGCCAGCACCTCCGGACAGGGTAGACAGCCCCAGCATTTT.

This clone was seen a few times. The rearrangement links TRBV7-9 to TRBJ1-1, with 7 bases aligning to TRBD1. The CDR3 loop spans 12 amino acids. CDR1 is SEHNR, CDR2 FQNEAQ, per germline (reference sequence). V lost 6 bases and J lost 6; bases outside the gene matches: 4. CDR3 loop: CASRTGVPEAFF. The CDR3 bases are TGTGCCAGCAGAACAGGGGTCCCTGAAGCTTTCTTT.

This chain links TRBV2 with TRBJ2-7; possible D gene TRBD1, 5 bases. Trimming removed 4 bases at V and 5 bases at J, with 9 bases between. Germline V gene lookup returns CDR1 SNHLY and CDR2 FYNNEI. The CDR3 is 12 amino acids. The CDR3 nucleotides are TGTGCCAGCAGTGCAAACAGGAACGAGCAGTACTTC. Translated: CASSANRNEQYF. Full variable domain (outside the CDR3, taken from reference TRBV2 and TRBJ2-7): EPEVTQTPSHQVTQMGQEVILRCVPISNHLYFYWYRQILGQKVEFLVSFYNNEISEKSEIFDDQFSVERPDGSNFTLKIRSTKLEDSAMYFCASSANRNEQYFGPGTRLTVT.

This rearrangement joins TRBV7-2 to TRBJ2-3; TRBD2 aligns across 9 bases. The V segment lost 2 bases and the J segment 2 bases; nucleotides outside the gene matches: 5. CDR1 is SGHTA, CDR2 FQGNSA, per germline. The CDR3 loop spans 16 amino acids. As DNA, the CDR3 is TGTGCCAGCAGCTTAAGCGGCGGGGGGGCCACAGATACGCAGTATTTT. Amino acids: CASSLSGGGATDTQYF.

This clone showed up just a few times. The chain uses TRBV7-9 and TRBJ2-7; TRBD2 agrees at 9 bases. The length of the CDR3 is 15 residues. V lost 10 bases, J lost 4 bases, and 14 bases stayed unmatched. CDR1 SEHNR and CDR2 FQNEAQ come from the germline V gene (reference sequence). The CDR3 bases are TGTGCCACCCCCTCCCTGCGGGAGGGTCGGTACGAGCAGTACTTC. Translated, it gives CATPSLREGRYEQYF.

The chain joins TRBV2 to TRBJ1-1, with 7 nucleotides matching TRBD1. Germline values: CDR1 SNHLY, CDR2 FYNNEI. The J segment lost 10 bases and the V segment lost 8 bases, leaving 13 bases of the junction unmatched. The CDR3 is 13 amino acids. This CDR3 reads CASSGGGARRAFF. CDR3 DNA sequence: TGTGCCAGCTCAGGAGGGGGCGCGAGGCGAGCTTTCTTT.

This chain uses TRBV5-6 with TRBJ2-6; D might be TRBD2 (5 bases). Germline-derived CDR1 and CDR2 are SGHDT and YYEEEE. V was cut by 1 base and J by 2 bases, with 19 bases left in between. The length of the CDR3 is 19 residues. CDR3 residues: CASSLRVSPRAPGANVLTF. The CDR3 DNA follows: TGTGCCAGCAGCTTGAGGGTTTCTCCGAGGGCACCTGGGGCCAACGTCCTGACTTTC.

CDR3 in amino acids: CASSLQGAGRFGNEQFF. The CDR3 bases are TGCGCCAGCAGCTTACAGGGGGCTGGAAGATTTGGGAATGAGCAGTTCTTC. The genes are TRBV5-1 and TRBJ2-1; 9 bases match TRBD1. The length of the CDR3 is 17 residues. The germline V gene encodes CDR1 SGHRS and CDR2 YFSETQ. V lost 2 bases and J lost 7; bases outside the gene matches: 13.

The rearrangement uses TRBV7-3 and TRBJ2-3; 14 bases map to TRBD2. Germline values: CDR1 SGHTA, CDR2 FQGTGA. V dropped 5 bases and J dropped 9; count of bases not matched to a gene: 13. This CDR3 is 17 amino acids long. CDR3 sequence (DNA): TGTGCCAGCAGCCGGACTAGCGGGGGGCCCGGAATTGGGACGCAGTATTTT. Translating gives CASSRTSGGPGIGTQYF.

The rearrangement links TRBV29-1 to TRBJ2-5, with 9 bases matching TRBD2. The germline V gene has CDR1 SQVTM and CDR2 ANQGSEA. The V and J ends lost 6 bases and 1 base, in that order; junction bases with no gene match: 12. This CDR3 is built from 16 residues. The CDR3: CSVQLNSGGPQETQYF. DNA for the CDR3: TGCAGCGTCCAACTCAATAGCGGGGGACCCCAAGAGACCCAGTACTTC.

The chain recombines TRBV6-5 with TRBJ2-7; 9 bases agree with TRBD2. Germline CDR1 is MNHEY and CDR2 is SVGAGI. The CDR3 is 15 amino acids. V shed 6 bases, J shed 2 bases, and the junction held 8 bases outside the gene matches. The CDR3 region has the DNA TGTGCCAGCAGACATACTAGCGGGCGCGCCTACGAGCAGTACTTC. Translating it yields CASRHTSGRAYEQYF.

The gene calls are TRBV28 and TRBJ2-7; perhaps TRBD2 as D (6 bases). This CDR3 is 13 amino acids long. The germline gives CDR1 MDHEN, CDR2 SYDVKM. Between the trimmed V and J ends, which lost 5 bases and 7 bases, there was a span of 15 bases. The CDR3 loop is CASSGERAGEQYF. As DNA, the CDR3 is TGTGCCAGCAGTGGTGAGCGGGCTGGTGAGCAGTACTTC.

The V and J genes are TRBV6-5 and TRBJ2-2; a possible D gene is TRBD2 (6 bases). The CDR3 contains 13 residues. In germline, CDR1 is MNHEY, CDR2 SVGAGI. V was cut by 4 bases and J by 9 bases, with 12 bases left in between. The CDR3 loop is CASSLLAYRELFF. The CDR3, as DNA: TGTGCCAGCAGTTTACTAGCCTACCGGGAGCTGTTTTTT.

The chain employs TRBV2 and TRBJ1-2; tentative D call: TRBD1 (6 bases). Germline V lookup: CDR1 SNHLY, CDR2 FYNNEI. Trimming removed 7 bases at V and 5 bases at J, with 14 bases between. This CDR3 is 13 amino acids long. In nucleotides, the CDR3 is TGTGCCAGCACCCCGGAAGGGGGGTATGGCTACACCTTC. The encoded protein is CASTPEGGYGYTF.

V gene TRBV30 combines with J gene TRBJ1-1; TRBD1 agrees at 7 bases. V lost 8 bases and J lost 1; bases outside the gene matches: 4. This CDR3 region has 12 residues. Germline assignment: CDR1 GTSNPN and CDR2 SVGIG (reference sequence). The CDR3 DNA reads as TGTGCCCGGACAGGTTCGAACACTGAAGCTTTCTTT. Translated: CARTGSNTEAFF.

The sample holds one count of this clone. This chain links TRBV10-3 with TRBJ1-2, with a weak D call TRBD1 (6 bases). The V end lost 8 bases, the J end lost 2 bases, and 15 bases lay between the germline ends. The V gene's germline CDR1 is ENHRY and CDR2 SYGVKD. The CDR3 totals 14 residues. The CDR3 reads CAILGGGLNYGYTF. The CDR3 DNA sequence: TGTGCCATCTTAGGCGGGGGGCTGAACTATGGCTACACCTTC.